Sequencing of this TCR beta chain was carried out in a study of T cell repertoires in cytomegalovirus infection. CDR1 and CDR2 (germline): MDHEN, SYDVKM. CDR3 length: 14 residues. V was clipped by 3 bases and J by 4 bases, with 9 bases between them. MiXCR, applied by TCRdb to the reads, yields one record per CDR3 protein. The table lists some 900,000 distinct CDR3 sequences, over 25% of them singletons. Study results and caveats: Within the response measured ex vivo, HLA-C-restricted CMV-specific TCR beta clonotypes were dominant.

This clonotype was picked up a small number of times. Its target is unknown. The chain employs TRBV28 and TRBJ1-4; D not certain. The specimen was cultured CD8+ T cells from PBMCs, collected from culture after CMV antigen stimulation. This receptor was taken from a human donor in good health (CMV status not recorded). Some clones in this sample may be carry-over from other donors' samples. CDR3 bases: TGTGCCAGCAGTTTTCGGGGTATTAATGAAAAACTGTTTTTT. It yields the protein CASSFRGINEKLFF. Drawing the rest from reference TRBV28 and TRBJ1-4, the complete variable domain is DVKVTQSSRYLVKRTGEKVFLECVQDMDHENMFWYRQDPGLGLRLIYFSYDVKMKEKGDIPEGYSVSREKKERFSLILESASTNQTSMYLCASSFRGINEKLFFGSGTQLSVL.